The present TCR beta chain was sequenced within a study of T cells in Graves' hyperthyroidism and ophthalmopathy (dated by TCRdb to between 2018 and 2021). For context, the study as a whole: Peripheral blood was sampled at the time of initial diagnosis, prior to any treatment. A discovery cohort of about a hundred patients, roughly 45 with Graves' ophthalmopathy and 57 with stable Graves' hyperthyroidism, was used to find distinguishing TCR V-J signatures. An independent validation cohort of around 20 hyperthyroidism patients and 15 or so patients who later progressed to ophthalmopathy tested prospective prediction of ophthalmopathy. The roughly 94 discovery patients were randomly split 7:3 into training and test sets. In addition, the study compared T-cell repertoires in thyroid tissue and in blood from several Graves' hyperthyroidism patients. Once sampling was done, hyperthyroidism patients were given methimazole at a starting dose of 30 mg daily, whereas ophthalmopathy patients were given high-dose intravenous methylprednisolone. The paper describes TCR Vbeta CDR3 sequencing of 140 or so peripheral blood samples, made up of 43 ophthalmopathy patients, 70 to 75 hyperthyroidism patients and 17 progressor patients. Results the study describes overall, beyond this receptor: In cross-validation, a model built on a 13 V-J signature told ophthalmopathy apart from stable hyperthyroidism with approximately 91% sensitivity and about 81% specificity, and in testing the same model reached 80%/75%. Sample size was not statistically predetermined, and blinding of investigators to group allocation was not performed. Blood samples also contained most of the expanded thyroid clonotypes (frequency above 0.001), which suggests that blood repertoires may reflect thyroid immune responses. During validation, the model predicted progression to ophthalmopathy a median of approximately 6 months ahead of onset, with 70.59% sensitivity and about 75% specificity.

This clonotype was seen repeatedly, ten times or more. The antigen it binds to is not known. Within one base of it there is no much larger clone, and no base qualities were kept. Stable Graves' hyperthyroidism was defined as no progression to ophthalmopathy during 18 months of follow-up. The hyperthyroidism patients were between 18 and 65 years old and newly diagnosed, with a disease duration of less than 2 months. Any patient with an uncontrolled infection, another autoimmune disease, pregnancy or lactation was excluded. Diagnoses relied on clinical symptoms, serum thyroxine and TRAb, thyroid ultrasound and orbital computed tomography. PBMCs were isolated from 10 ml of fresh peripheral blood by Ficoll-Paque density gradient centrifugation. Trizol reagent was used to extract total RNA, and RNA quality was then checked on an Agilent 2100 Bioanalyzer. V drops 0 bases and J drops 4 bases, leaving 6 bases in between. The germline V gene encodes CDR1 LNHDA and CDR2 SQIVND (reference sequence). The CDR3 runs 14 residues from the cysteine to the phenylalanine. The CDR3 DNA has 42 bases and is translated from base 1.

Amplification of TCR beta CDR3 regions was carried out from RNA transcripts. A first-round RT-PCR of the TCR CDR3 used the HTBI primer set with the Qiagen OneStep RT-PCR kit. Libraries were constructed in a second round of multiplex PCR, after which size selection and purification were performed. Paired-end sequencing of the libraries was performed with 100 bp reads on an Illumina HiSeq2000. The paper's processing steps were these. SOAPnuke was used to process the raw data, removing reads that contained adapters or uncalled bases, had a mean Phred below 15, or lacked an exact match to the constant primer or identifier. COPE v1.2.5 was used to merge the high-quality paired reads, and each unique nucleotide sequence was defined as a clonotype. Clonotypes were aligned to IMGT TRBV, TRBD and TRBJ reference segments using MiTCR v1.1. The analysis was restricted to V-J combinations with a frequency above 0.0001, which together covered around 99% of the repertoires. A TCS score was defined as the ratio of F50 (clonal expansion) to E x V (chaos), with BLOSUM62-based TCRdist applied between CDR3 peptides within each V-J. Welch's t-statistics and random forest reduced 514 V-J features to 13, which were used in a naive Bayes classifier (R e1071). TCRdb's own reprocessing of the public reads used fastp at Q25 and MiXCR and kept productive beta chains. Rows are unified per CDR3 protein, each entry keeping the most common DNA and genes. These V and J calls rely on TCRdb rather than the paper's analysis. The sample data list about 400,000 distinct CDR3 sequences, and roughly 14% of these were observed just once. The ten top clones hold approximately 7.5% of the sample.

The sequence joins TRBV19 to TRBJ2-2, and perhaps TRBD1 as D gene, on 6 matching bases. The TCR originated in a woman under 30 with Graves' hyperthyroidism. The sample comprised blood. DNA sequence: TGTGCCAGTAGTATAGAACAGGGCACCGGGGAGCTGTTTTTT. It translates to CASSIEQGTGELFF.